Following are 9 T cell receptor beta chains from one sample sequenced in a study of blood T cell repertoires in COVID-19. TCRdb's table, derived via immunoSEQ multiplex PCR, lists solely in-frame clones and lacks some. Of about 64,000 clones in the sample, roughly 77% were seen once. Sequenced input: peripheral blood. Every receptor here comes from a man older than 75 with acute or convalescent COVID-19.

The chain recombines TRBV18 with TRBJ1-6, with 11 bases aligning to TRBD1. The CDR3 length is 14 residues. V dropped 3 bases and J dropped 14; count of bases not matched to a gene: 6. Germline V gene lookup returns CDR1 KGHSH and CDR2 LQKENI. The CDR3 region has the DNA TGTGCCAGCTCACCGGACAGGGGGCGCGAGGCCCTCCACTTT. This gives the protein CASSPDRGREALHF.

This sequence joins TRBV5-6 and TRBJ1-4; possibly TRBD1 for D (6 bases). With 2 bases removed from V and 0 bases from J, the gap between germline ends came to 8 bases. This CDR3 contains 15 residues. CDR1 SGHDT and CDR2 YYEEEE come from the germline V gene. CDR3 residues: CASSFGTTTNEKLFF. The DNA of the CDR3 is TGTGCCAGCAGCTTCGGGACAACAACTAATGAAAAACTGTTTTTT. The variable domain in full, completed from reference TRBV5-6 and TRBJ1-4, reads DAGVTQSPTHLIKTRGQQVTLRCSPKSGHDTVSWYQQALGQGPQFIFQYYEEEERQRGNFPDRFSGHQFPNYSSELNVNALLLGDSALYLCASSFGTTTNEKLFFGSGTQLSVL.

The rearrangement joins TRBV23-1 to TRBJ2-5; D might be TRBD2 (5 bases). TRBV23-1 belongs to the ORF category, with a function that is uncertain. This CDR3 region has 13 residues. V lost 4 bases and J 6 bases, leaving 12 bases between the germline ends. CDR3 bases: TGCGCCAGCAGTCGAGAGGGCTGGCAGACCCAGTACTTC. As protein: CASSREGWQTQYF.

V gene TRBV5-3 combines with J gene TRBJ1-1; D gene ambiguous. TRBV5-3 is an ORF, with its function uncertain. The CDR3 runs to 18 residues. Trimming shortened V by 4 bases and J by 7 bases, and 29 bases separated the two germline ends. The CDR3 nucleotides read TGTGCCAGAAGCCCAACCGGGGAAACGTCCAACCCGGCAGATGAAGCTTTCTTT. Its translation: CARSPTGETSNPADEAFF.

This clone showed up just once. Other DNA sequences in the sample encode the same CDR3. The chain links TRBV6-5 to TRBJ2-5; TRBD1 is a possible D gene (6 bases). The CDR3 covers 13 residues. CDR1 and CDR2 (germline): MNHEY, SVGAGI. V was pared by 0 bases and J by 5 bases, with 7 bases between. CDR3 bases: TGTGCCAGCAGTTACTCGAGGGGGGAGACCCAGTACTTC. It encodes CASSYSRGETQYF.

V and J are TRBV5-6 and TRBJ2-2; 11 nucleotides agree with TRBD2. The V segment lost 3 bases and the J segment 6 bases; nucleotides outside the gene matches: 13. In germline, CDR1 is SGHDT, CDR2 YYEEEE. The CDR3 has 18 residues. The CDR3 DNA follows: TGTGCCAGCAGCTCGCTTAGCGGGGGGGCCAAGGTGGCCGGGGAGCTGTTTTTT. As protein: CASSSLSGGAKVAGELFF.

This chain joins TRBV7-6 and TRBJ2-1, with TRBD2 matching over 10 bases. Germline lookup yields CDR1 SGHVS and CDR2 FNYEAQ. The trim removed 5 bases at V and 6 bases at J, leaving 13 bases unmatched. This CDR3 contains 17 residues. The CDR3 coding sequence is TGTGCCAGCAGCCCGTATTCAACAGCGGGGGGGCGCAATGAGCAGTTCTTC. This sequence encodes CASSPYSTAGGRNEQFF.

V usage is TRBV4-1 and J usage is TRBJ1-1; 8 bases line up with TRBD1. Trimming cost V 6 bases and J 2 bases; bases outside gene matches: 5. CDR1 MGHRA and CDR2 YSYEKL come from the germline V gene. The CDR3 contains 14 residues. CDR3 sequence (DNA): TGCGCCAGCAGGCCGACAGGGGCTAACACTGAAGCTTTCTTT. Translated: CASRPTGANTEAFF.

The V call is TRBV5-4, the J call TRBJ2-3, with TRBD2 matching over 9 bases. The CDR3 contains 12 residues. Looked up from germline, CDR1 is SGHNT and CDR2 is YYREEE (reference sequence). V trimming: 0 bases; J trimming: 15 bases; junction bases outside the gene matches: 5. This CDR3 is CASSLDAGGRYF. The CDR3 nucleotides read TGTGCCAGCAGCTTGGATGCGGGGGGGCGATATTTT.